This T cell receptor (beta chain) is drawn from a study of blood T cells in healthy people across ages. Next came a second PCR, run for roughly 6 to 11 cycles, which used a sample-barcoded 5' primer along with a J-beta primer mix. Each cDNA molecule carried a tag from a template-switch adaptor that contained 12 random nucleotides. TCRdb processed the 5' RACE reads anew with MiXCR; each CDR3 protein has one entry. Seen here are about 1.1 million distinct CDR3 sequences, roughly two fifths observed once, and the top ten hold around 13%. This clonotype was picked up a small number of times. Its antigen remains unknown. Study outcomes and limitations: Age brought a roughly linear fall in TCR beta diversity measured per million T cells.

Germline CDR1 is MGHDK and CDR2 is SYGVNS. This CDR3 is 14 amino acids long. V was trimmed by 5 bases and J by 7 bases, leaving 12 bases between them. V usage is TRBV25-1 and J usage is TRBJ1-6; D is unclear. This sequence originates from a man younger than 30 in good health. Sequenced sample: blood. The CDR3 is CASSPVGTNSPLHF. CDR3 coding DNA: TGTGCCAGCAGTCCCGTGGGCACGAATTCACCCCTCCACTTT. Supplemented by reference TRBV25-1 and TRBJ1-6, the full variable domain reads EADIYQTPRYLVIGTGKKITLECSQTMGHDKMYWYQQDPGMELHLIHYSYGVNSTEKGDLSSESTVSRIRTEHFPLTLESARPSHTSQYLCASSPVGTNSPLHFGNGTRLTVT.